This TCR beta chain is from a study of cytomegalovirus exposure and HLA in healthy donors. The study, taken as a whole, reports: Later on, an analysis tied 15,000 to 20,000 TCR beta sequences to HLA alleles at 0.05 false discovery rate. Some segments of the V type, notably TRBV6-2 and TRBV6-3, were excluded as indistinguishable. An analysis was carried out later, and it reportedly showed fewer N-insertions in an Asian-associated ancestry cluster than the 666-donor mean. Reported performance of the classifier showed diagnosis of cytomegalovirus status with high specificity and sensitivity.

PCR was performed using 60 Vbeta and 13 Jbeta primers. Method: immunoSEQ multiplex PCR; TCRdb's copy keeps in-frame clones and lacks some. This sample has over 200,000 clones; roughly 82% occur once, and the top ten carry around 6%. This clone was observed once. Its antigen is unidentified. The CDR3 is made up of 16 amino acids. Germline trimming cut 3 bases from V and 6 bases from J; bases unmatched to any gene: 6. CDR1 and CDR2 from the germline V gene are MNHNS and SASEGT. The receptor's source is a man between 35 and 55 years old in good health and CMV-seropositive. The V gene is TRBV6-1, the J gene TRBJ2-1, with 12 bases matching TRBD2. Sequenced material: PBMCs. The CDR3 sequence is CASSDGLAGWGNEQFF. The CDR3 nucleotides are TGTGCCAGCAGTGACGGACTAGCGGGATGGGGCAATGAGCAGTTCTTC.